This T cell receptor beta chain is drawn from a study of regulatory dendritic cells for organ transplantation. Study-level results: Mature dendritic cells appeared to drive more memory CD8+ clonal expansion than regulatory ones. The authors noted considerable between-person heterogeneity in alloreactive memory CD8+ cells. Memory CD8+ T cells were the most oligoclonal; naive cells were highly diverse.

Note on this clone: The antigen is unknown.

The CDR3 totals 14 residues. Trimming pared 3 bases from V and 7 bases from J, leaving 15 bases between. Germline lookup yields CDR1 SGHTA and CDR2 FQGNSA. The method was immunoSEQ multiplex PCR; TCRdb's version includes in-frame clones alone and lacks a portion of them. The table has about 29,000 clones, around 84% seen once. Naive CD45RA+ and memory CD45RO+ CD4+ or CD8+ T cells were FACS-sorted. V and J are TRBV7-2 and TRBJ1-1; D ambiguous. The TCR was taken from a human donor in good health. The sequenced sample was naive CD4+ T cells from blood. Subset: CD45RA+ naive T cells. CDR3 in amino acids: CASSFYGGPSEAFF. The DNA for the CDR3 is TGTGCCAGCAGCTTCTACGGAGGACCGAGTGAAGCTTTCTTT. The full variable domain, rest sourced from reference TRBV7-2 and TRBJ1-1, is GAGVSQSPSNKVTEKGKDVELRCDPISGHTALYWYRQSLGQGLEFLIYFQGNSAPDKSGLPSDRFSAERTGGSVSTLTIQRTQQEDSAVYLCASSFYGGPSEAFFGQGTRLTVV.